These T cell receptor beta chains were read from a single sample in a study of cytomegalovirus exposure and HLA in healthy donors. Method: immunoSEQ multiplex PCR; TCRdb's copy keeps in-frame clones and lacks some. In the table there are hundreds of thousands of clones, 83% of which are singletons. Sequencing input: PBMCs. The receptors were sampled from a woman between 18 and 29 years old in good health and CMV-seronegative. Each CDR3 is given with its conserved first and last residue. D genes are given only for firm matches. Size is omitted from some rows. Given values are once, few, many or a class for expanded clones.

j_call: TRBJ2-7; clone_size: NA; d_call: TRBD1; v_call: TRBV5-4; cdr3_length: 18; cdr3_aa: CASSLLNQGASRPYEQYF; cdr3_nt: TGTGCCAGCAGCCTACTCAACCAGGGGGCAAGTCGACCCTACGAGCAGTACTTC
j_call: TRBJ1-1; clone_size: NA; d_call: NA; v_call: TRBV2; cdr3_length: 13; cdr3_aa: CASSEDRNTEAFF; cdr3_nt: TGTGCCAGCAGTGAAGACAGGAACACTGAAGCTTTCTTT
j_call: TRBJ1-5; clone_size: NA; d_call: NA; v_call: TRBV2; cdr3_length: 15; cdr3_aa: CASSDPTAPNQPQHF; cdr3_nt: TGTGCCAGCAGCGACCCGACAGCCCCGAATCAGCCCCAGCATTTT
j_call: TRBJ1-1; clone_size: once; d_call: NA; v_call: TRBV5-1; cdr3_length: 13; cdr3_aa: CASSLESYTEAFF; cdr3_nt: TGCGCCAGCAGCTTGGAGAGTTACACTGAAGCTTTCTTT
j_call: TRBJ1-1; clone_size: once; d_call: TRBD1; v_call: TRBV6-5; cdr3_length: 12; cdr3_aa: CASRGQGAEAFF; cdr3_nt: TGTGCCAGCAGAGGACAGGGCGCTGAAGCTTTCTTT
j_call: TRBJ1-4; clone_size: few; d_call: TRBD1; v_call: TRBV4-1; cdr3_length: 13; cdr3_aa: CASSKAGGEKLFF; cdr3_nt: TGCGCCAGCAGCAAGGCAGGGGGAGAAAAACTGTTTTTT
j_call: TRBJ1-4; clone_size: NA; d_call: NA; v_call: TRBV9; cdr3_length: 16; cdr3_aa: CASSVFAGSINEKLFF; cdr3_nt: TGTGCCAGCAGCGTCTTCGCAGGGTCCATTAATGAAAAACTGTTTTTT
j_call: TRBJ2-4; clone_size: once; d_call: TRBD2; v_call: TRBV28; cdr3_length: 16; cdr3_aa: CASSSRQGGGKNIQYF; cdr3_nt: TGTGCCAGCAGTTCTCGGCAGGGCGGGGGCAAAAACATTCAGTACTTC
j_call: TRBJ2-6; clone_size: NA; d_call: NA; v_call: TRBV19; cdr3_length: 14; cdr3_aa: CASSGSAGANVLTF; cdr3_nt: TGTGCCAGTAGTGGGAGTGCTGGGGCCAACGTCCTGACTTTC
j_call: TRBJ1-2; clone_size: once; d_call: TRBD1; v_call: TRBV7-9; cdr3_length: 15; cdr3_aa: CASSFNDRDRGLNTF; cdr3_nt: TGTGCCAGCAGCTTCAATGATCGGGACAGGGGGCTCAACACCTTC
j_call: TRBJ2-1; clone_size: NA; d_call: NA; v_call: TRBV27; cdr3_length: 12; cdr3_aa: CASNRPGNEQFF; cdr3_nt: TGTGCCAGCAACCGGCCGGGGAATGAGCAGTTCTTC
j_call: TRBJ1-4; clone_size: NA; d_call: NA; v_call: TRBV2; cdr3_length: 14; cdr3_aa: CASNQGWGFEKLFF; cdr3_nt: TGTGCCAGCAATCAGGGTTGGGGTTTCGAAAAACTGTTTTTT
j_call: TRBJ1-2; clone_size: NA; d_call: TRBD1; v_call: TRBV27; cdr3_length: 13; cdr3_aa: CASSAGGFYGYTF; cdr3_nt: TGTGCCAGCAGTGCAGGGGGCTTCTATGGCTACACCTTC
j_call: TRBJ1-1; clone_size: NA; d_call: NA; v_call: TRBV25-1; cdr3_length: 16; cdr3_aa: CASIGQRQSMNTEAFF; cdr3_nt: TGTGCCAGCATCGGTCAGAGACAGAGCATGAACACTGAAGCTTTCTTT
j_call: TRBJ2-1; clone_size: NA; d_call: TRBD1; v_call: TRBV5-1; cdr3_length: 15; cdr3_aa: CASSPGTERYNEQFF; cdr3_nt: TGCGCCAGCAGCCCCGGGACAGAACGTTACAATGAGCAGTTCTTC
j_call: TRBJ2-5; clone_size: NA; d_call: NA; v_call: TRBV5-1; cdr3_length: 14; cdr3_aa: CASSLSGRRETQYF; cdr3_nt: TGCGCCAGCAGCTTGTCCGGCAGACGAGAGACCCAGTACTTC
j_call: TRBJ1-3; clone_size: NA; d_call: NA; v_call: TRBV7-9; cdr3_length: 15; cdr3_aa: CASSLVMSSGNTIYF; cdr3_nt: TGTGCCAGCAGCTTAGTAATGAGCTCTGGAAACACCATATATTTT
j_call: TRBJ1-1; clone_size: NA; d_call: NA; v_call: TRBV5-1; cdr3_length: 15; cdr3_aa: CASSPREGLNTEAFF; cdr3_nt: TGCGCCAGCAGCCCCCGGGAGGGCCTAAACACTGAAGCTTTCTTT
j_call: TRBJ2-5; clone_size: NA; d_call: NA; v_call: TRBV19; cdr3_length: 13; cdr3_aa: CASSIAGAETQYF; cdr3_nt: TGTGCCAGTAGTATCGCAGGGGCAGAGACCCAGTACTTC
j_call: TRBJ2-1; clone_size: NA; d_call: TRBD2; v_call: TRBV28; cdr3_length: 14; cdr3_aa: CASSFGGRVHEQFF; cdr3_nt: TGTGCCAGCAGTTTTGGCGGGAGGGTCCATGAGCAGTTCTTC
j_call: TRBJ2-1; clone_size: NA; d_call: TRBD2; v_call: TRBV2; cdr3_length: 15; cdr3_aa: CASSEAPGLAYEQFF; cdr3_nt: TGTGCCAGCAGTGAAGCTCCGGGACTAGCCTATGAGCAGTTCTTC
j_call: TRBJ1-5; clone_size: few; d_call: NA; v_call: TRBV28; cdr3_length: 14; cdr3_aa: CASSQDWGNQPQHF; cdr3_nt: TGTGCCAGCAGCCAGGATTGGGGCAATCAGCCCCAGCATTTT
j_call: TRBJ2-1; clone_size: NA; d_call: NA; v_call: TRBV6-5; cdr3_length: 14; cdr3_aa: CASKGTFSYNEQFF; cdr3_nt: TGTGCCAGCAAGGGGACGTTCTCCTACAATGAGCAGTTCTTC
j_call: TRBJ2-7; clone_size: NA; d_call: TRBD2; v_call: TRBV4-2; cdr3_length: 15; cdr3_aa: CASSQRAGSSYEQYF; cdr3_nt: TGTGCCAGCAGCCAGAGAGCGGGGAGCTCCTACGAGCAGTACTTC
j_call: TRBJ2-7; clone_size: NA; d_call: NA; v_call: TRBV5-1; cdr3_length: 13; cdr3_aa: CASSLGLNYEQYF; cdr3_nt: TGCGCCAGCAGCTTGGGGTTAAACTACGAGCAGTACTTC
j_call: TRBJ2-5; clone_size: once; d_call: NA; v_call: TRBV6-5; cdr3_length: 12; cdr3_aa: CASGRVQETQYF; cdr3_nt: TGTGCCAGCGGAAGGGTCCAAGAGACCCAGTACTTC
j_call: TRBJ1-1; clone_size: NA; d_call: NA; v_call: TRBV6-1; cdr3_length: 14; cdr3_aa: CASTAPWRTGEAFF; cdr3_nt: TGTGCCAGCACCGCTCCATGGCGAACTGGTGAAGCTTTCTTT
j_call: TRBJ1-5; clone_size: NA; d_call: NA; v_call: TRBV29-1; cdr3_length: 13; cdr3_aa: CSVELGGNQPQHF; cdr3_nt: TGCAGCGTTGAGCTTGGAGGCAATCAGCCCCAGCATTTT
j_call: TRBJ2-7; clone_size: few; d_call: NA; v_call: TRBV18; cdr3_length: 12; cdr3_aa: CASSPGAYEQYF; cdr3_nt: TGTGCCAGCTCACCAGGCGCCTACGAGCAGTACTTC
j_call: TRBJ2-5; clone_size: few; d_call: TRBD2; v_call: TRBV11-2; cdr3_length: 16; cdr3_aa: CASSFHQRGPQETQYF; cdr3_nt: TGTGCCAGCAGCTTCCATCAGCGGGGCCCCCAAGAGACCCAGTACTTC
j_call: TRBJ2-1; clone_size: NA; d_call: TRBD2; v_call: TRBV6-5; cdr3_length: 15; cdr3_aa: CASKKGLGFANEQFF; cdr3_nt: TGTGCCAGCAAAAAGGGACTAGGGTTCGCCAATGAGCAGTTCTTC
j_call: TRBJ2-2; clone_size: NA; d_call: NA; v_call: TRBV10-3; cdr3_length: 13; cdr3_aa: CAITWDNTGELFF; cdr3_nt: TGTGCCATCACCTGGGACAACACCGGGGAGCTGTTTTTT
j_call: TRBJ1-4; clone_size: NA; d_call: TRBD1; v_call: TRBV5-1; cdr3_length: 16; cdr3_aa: CASSLGRRQGNEKLFF; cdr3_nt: TGCGCCAGCAGCTTGGGCCGAAGACAGGGGAATGAAAAACTGTTTTTT
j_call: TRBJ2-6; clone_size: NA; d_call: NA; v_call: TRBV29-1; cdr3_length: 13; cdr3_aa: CSVDDSGANVLTF; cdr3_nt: TGCAGCGTCGACGACTCTGGGGCCAACGTCCTGACTTTC
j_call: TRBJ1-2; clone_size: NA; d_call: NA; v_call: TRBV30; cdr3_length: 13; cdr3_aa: CAWAEGGGSGYTF; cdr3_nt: TGTGCCTGGGCCGAGGGGGGGGGAAGCGGCTACACCTTC
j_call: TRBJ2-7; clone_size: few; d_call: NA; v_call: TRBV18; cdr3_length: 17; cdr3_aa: CASSPRISGRESYEQYF; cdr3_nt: TGTGCCAGCTCACCACGAATTTCAGGCAGGGAATCCTACGAGCAGTACTTC
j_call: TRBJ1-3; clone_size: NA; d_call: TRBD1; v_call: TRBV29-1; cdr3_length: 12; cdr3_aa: CSVRGQGDTIYF; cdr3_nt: TGCAGCGTCCGGGGACAGGGGGACACCATATATTTT
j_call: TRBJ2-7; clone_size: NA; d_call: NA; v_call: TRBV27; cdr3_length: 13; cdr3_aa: CASSFEGSYEQYF; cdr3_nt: TGTGCCAGCAGTTTCGAGGGCTCCTACGAGCAGTACTTC
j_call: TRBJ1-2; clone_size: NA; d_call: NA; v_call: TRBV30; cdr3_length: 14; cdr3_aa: CAWSVDGPAGGYTF; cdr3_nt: TGTGCCTGGAGTGTAGACGGGCCCGCTGGCGGCTACACCTTC
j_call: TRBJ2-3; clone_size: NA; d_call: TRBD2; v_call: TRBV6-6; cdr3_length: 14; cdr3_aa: CATTLSGGGDTQYF; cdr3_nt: TGTGCCACAACCCTTAGCGGGGGGGGAGATACGCAGTATTTT
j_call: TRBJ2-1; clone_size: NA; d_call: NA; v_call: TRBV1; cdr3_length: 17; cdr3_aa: CTSSQDNRTPPPCEQFF; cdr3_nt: TGCACCAGCAGCCAAGATAATCGGACCCCCCCGCCTTGTGAGCAGTTCTTC
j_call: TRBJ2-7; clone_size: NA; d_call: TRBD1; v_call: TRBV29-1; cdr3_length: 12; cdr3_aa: CSGAGTGYEQYF; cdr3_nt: TGCAGCGGCGCCGGGACAGGGTATGAGCAGTACTTC
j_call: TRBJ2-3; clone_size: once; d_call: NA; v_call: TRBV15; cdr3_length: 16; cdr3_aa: CATSRGLARSTDTQYF; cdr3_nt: TGTGCCACCAGCAGAGGCCTAGCGCGTAGCACAGATACGCAGTATTTT
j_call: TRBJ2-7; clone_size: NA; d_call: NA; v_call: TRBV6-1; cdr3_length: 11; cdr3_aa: CASSWGREQYF; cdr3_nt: TGTGCCAGCAGTTGGGGTCGCGAGCAGTACTTC
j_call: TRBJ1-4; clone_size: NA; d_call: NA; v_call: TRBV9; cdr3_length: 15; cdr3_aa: CASSVGSGIGEKLFF; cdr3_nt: TGTGCCAGCAGCGTAGGCAGCGGGATTGGTGAAAAACTGTTTTTT
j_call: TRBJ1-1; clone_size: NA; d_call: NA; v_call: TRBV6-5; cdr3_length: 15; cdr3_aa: CASTHEGPWNTEAFF; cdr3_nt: TGTGCCAGCACACACGAGGGTCCGTGGAACACTGAAGCTTTCTTT
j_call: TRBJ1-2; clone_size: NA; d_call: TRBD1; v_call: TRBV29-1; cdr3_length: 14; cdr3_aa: CSVPNRGRGYGYTF; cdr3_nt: TGCAGCGTCCCAAACAGGGGGCGAGGATATGGCTACACCTTC
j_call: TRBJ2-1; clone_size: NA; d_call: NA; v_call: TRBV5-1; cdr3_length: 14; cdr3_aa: CASNPLGGNDEQFF; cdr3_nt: TGCGCCAGCAATCCGTTGGGCGGGAACGATGAGCAGTTCTTC
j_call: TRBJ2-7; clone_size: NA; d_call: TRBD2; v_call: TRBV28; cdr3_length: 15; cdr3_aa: CASSRTSGTYYEQYF; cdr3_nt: TGTGCCAGCAGTAGAACTAGCGGGACGTACTACGAGCAGTACTTC
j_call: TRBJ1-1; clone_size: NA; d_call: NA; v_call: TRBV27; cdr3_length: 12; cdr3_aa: CASRTLNTEAFF; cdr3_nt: TGTGCCAGCAGGACATTGAACACTGAAGCTTTCTTT
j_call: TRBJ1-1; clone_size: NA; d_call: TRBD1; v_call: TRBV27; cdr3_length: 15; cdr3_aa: CASSTLNRGRAEAFF; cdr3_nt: TGTGCCAGCAGTACCCTTAACAGGGGTAGGGCTGAAGCTTTCTTT
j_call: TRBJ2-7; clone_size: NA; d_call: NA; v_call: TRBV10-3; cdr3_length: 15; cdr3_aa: CAISEGRAVDKKQYF; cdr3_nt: TGTGCCATCAGTGAGGGTAGGGCGGTGGATAAGAAGCAGTACTTC